The entry below gives a single TCR beta chain sequence along with its context. Its antigen remains undetermined. No much larger clone is present one base from it, and per-base qualities are unavailable. The data belong to a study of T cell responses to AZD1222 COVID-19 vaccine (dated by TCRdb to 2020 to 2023). Broadly, across the study: A total of 230 to 250 trial participants underwent TCR sequencing, of whom about 200 had received two doses of AZD1222 and around 25 had received two doses of the MenACWY control vaccine. Enrollment into the trials was organized by age into subgroups of 18-55, 56-69 and 70-plus years, and those subgroups contained roughly 150, 30 and 60 TCR-sequenced participants, respectively. On the study overall, not on this receptor specifically: Participants were mostly white British, with more females than males. The authors suggested clonal diversity may have been underestimated. Because no samples from the day 14 peak response were available, repertoires could be characterized only after the peak T cell response. Epitopes outside the regions mutated in the B.1.351 and B.1.1.7 variants were reportedly recognized by nearly half of the unique spike-specific TCRs. A significant rise in spike-specific TCR breadth and depth was observed after two AZD1222 doses relative to day 0 and relative to MenACWY recipients. The vaccine-associated CD4 TCRs covered the entire spike protein, and the dominant responses fell in regions 160-218 and 743-854. Conclusions about previously exposed vaccinees were limited because only a handful of AZD1222 recipients were SARS-CoV-2 seropositive at baseline. The 56-69-year group was small, and its depth increase did not reach significance, likely because of low power.

CDR1 and CDR2 are drawn from the germline V gene: MDHEN, SYDVKM. V is cut by 4 bases and J by 9 bases, and the space between the germline ends is 22 bases. The CDR3 runs 15 amino acids, cysteine and phenylalanine included. Only CDR3 DNA is held: 45 bases, read in frame from base 1. What the time point label conveys for this sample: about 28 days (+/-7) after the second vaccine dose. AZD1222 recipients given second doses at about 4 weeks or at about 12 weeks were pooled, since spike-specific TCR depth and breadth were not found to differ between the two schedules. Samples from vaccinated people were obtained from the UK trials COV001 and COV002, which included a single-blind randomized controlled phase 2/3 trial of AZD1222 (ChAdOx1 nCoV-19) in healthy adults. For TCRbeta chain sequencing, PBMC samples were collected from trial participants at day 0 and at day 28 after the second dose. The CDR3 regions of human TCRbeta chains were analyzed by immunosequencing. The study's processing was this. TCRs in the repertoires were compared against a reference library of SARS-CoV-2-specific TCRs that had been generated with the MIRA antigen-specificity platform. Breadth was defined as the fraction of unique TCRs that were SARS-CoV-2-associated, and depth was defined as the fraction of total T cells that were SARS-CoV-2-associated. Using the MIRA data, every spike-specific TCR was mapped to the spike region that the TCR reacted to and assigned to either a CD4 or a CD8 class. Log10-transformed breadth and depth values were compared by one-way ANOVA with Sidak's multiple comparisons tests. TCRdb holds this immuneACCESS table with in-frame rearrangements only. Some clones are missing; in checked studies, unresolved V genes explain under half, and the rest has no known cause. From that table come the V and J calls and clone size; the DNA was used to work out D and trimming. The sample table lists about 78,000 clones, around nine tenths of them with a count of one. The top ten constitute about 3.5% of the sample.

This clonotype was sampled from an adult who received the AZD1222 COVID-19 vaccine. The specimen comprised peripheral blood, sampled 28 days after the second AZD1222 dose. The rearranged segments are TRBV28 and TRBJ2-7, with TRBD1 as a weak D call on 6 bases. This receptor has the CDR3 CASSSGRTALSGQYF. The DNA reads TGTGCCAGCAGTTCAGGGCGGACAGCGTTGAGTGGGCAGTACTTC.